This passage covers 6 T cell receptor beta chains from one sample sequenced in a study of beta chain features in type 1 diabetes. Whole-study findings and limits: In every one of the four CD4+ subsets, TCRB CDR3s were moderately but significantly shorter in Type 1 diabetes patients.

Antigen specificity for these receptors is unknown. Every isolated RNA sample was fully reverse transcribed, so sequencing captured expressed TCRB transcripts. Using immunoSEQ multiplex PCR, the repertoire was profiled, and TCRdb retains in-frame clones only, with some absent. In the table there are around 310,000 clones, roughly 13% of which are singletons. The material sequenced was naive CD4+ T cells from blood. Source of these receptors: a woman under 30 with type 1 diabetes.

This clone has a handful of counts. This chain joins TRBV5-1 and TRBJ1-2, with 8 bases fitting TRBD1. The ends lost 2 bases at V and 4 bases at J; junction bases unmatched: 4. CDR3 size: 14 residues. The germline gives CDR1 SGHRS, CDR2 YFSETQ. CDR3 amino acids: CASSFSTGAYGYTF. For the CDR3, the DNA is TGCGCCAGCAGCTTCTCGACAGGGGCCTATGGCTACACCTTC.

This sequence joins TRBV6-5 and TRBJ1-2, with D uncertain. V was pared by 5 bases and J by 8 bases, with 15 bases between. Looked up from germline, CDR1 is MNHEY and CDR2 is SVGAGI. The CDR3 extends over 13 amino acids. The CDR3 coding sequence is TGTGCCAGCAGTCCCCCAATTCGAGAAGGCTACACCTTC. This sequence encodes CASSPPIREGYTF.

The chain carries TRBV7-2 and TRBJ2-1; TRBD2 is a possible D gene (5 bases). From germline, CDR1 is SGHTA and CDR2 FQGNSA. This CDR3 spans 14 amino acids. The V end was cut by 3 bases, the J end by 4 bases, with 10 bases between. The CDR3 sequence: CASSFPGMYNEQFF. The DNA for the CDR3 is TGTGCCAGCAGCTTTCCGGGAATGTACAATGAGCAGTTCTTC.

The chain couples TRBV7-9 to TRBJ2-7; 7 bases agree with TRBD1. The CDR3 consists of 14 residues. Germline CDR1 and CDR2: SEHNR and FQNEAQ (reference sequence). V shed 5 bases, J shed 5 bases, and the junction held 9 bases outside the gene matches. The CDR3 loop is CASSKPRQGDEQYV. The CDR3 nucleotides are TGTGCCAGCAGCAAGCCTCGACAGGGCGACGAGCAGTACGTC.

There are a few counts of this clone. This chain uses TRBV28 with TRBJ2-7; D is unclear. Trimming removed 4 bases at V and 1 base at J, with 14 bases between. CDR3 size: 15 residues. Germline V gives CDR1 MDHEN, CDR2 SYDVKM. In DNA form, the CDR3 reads TGTGCCAGCAGTTATACGCGGATATCTTCCTACGAGCAGTACTTC. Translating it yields CASSYTRISSYEQYF.

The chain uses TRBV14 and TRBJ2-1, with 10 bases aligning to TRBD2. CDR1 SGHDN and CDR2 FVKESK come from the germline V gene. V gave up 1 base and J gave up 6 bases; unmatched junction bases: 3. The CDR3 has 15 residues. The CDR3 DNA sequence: TGTGCCAGCAGCCAAGGCTGGACTAGCGGCAATGAGCAGTTCTTC. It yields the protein CASSQGWTSGNEQFF.